A selection of T cell receptor beta chains follows, all from one sample in a study of blood T cell repertoires in COVID-19. TCRdb's table, derived via immunoSEQ multiplex PCR, lists solely in-frame clones and lacks some. Here the sample spans roughly 180,000 clones, around 74% being singletons. The sequencing input was peripheral blood. The receptors were gathered from a woman aged 55 to 70 with COVID-19, enrolled during active disease. Each CDR3 is given without its conserved first and last residue. D genes are given only for firm matches.

d_gene: NA; v_gene: TRBV15; j_gene: TRBJ2-6; CDR3aa: ATSRGQSGANVLT
d_gene: NA; v_gene: TRBV7-3; j_gene: TRBJ2-1; CDR3aa: ASSLTPRHNEQF
d_gene: NA; v_gene: TRBV5-4; j_gene: TRBJ2-7; CDR3aa: ASSLTGGGVSEQY
d_gene: TRBD1; v_gene: TRBV11-3; j_gene: TRBJ2-1; CDR3aa: ASSLSPGQGAYNEQF
d_gene: TRBD1; v_gene: TRBV18; j_gene: TRBJ2-7; CDR3aa: ASSPPTGMSGEQY
d_gene: TRBD2; v_gene: TRBV28; j_gene: TRBJ2-7; CDR3aa: ASSLLAGVPSYEQY
d_gene: TRBD1; v_gene: TRBV24-1; j_gene: TRBJ1-5; CDR3aa: ATSSDRGGNQPQH
d_gene: NA; v_gene: TRBV27; j_gene: TRBJ2-3; CDR3aa: ASRAGSDTQY
d_gene: NA; v_gene: TRBV4-1; j_gene: TRBJ2-1; CDR3aa: ASSRRILASNEQF
d_gene: NA; v_gene: TRBV6-1; j_gene: TRBJ1-2; CDR3aa: ASSERGANGYT
d_gene: NA; v_gene: TRBV5-1; j_gene: TRBJ1-3; CDR3aa: ASSESGGRSGNTIY
d_gene: NA; v_gene: TRBV3-1/TRBV3-2; j_gene: TRBJ1-2; CDR3aa: ASSLERGNYGYT
d_gene: NA; v_gene: TRBV3-1/TRBV3-2; j_gene: TRBJ1-2; CDR3aa: ASSQSRVSGYT
d_gene: TRBD2; v_gene: TRBV11-3; j_gene: TRBJ2-5; CDR3aa: ASSLSGGRETQY
d_gene: TRBD1; v_gene: TRBV25-1; j_gene: TRBJ1-1; CDR3aa: ASSEVGQGRTEAF
d_gene: TRBD2; v_gene: TRBV5-6; j_gene: TRBJ2-2; CDR3aa: ASSLERGNTGELF
d_gene: NA; v_gene: TRBV7-2; j_gene: TRBJ1-5; CDR3aa: ASSLTPGTTSQPQH
d_gene: NA; v_gene: TRBV30; j_gene: TRBJ2-2; CDR3aa: AWSVSGFGELF
d_gene: TRBD2; v_gene: TRBV15; j_gene: TRBJ2-2; CDR3aa: ATASGGRTGELF
d_gene: TRBD1; v_gene: TRBV14; j_gene: TRBJ2-3; CDR3aa: ASSHDFRDRGWTDTQY
d_gene: TRBD1; v_gene: TRBV9; j_gene: TRBJ2-3; CDR3aa: ANSQRQGTKDTQY
d_gene: NA; v_gene: TRBV5-1; j_gene: TRBJ2-2; CDR3aa: ASAYTTSRGGELF
d_gene: TRBD1; v_gene: TRBV4-1; j_gene: TRBJ2-2; CDR3aa: ASSQGQGTNTGELF
d_gene: NA; v_gene: TRBV11-2; j_gene: TRBJ1-4; CDR3aa: ASSSGQNEKLF
d_gene: TRBD2; v_gene: TRBV19; j_gene: TRBJ2-5; CDR3aa: ATRRREGLEETQY
d_gene: NA; v_gene: TRBV18; j_gene: TRBJ1-2; CDR3aa: ASSPVGSYGYT
d_gene: TRBD1; v_gene: TRBV29-1; j_gene: TRBJ1-1; CDR3aa: SINAGGIGTEAF
d_gene: TRBD2; v_gene: TRBV9; j_gene: TRBJ2-1; CDR3aa: ASNPGTRVTEQF
d_gene: TRBD2; v_gene: TRBV25-1; j_gene: TRBJ2-1; CDR3aa: ASRVAGGDNEQF
d_gene: TRBD2; v_gene: TRBV6-5; j_gene: TRBJ2-3; CDR3aa: ASSYSGRESTDTQY
d_gene: TRBD2; v_gene: TRBV28; j_gene: TRBJ2-2; CDR3aa: ASTQLAGWAGELF
d_gene: NA; v_gene: TRBV7-2; j_gene: TRBJ1-1; CDR3aa: ASSPLGGDTEAF
d_gene: NA; v_gene: TRBV7-8; j_gene: TRBJ2-7; CDR3aa: ASSLHRASYEQY
d_gene: NA; v_gene: TRBV10-3; j_gene: TRBJ2-5; CDR3aa: AIGETVGQY
d_gene: NA; v_gene: TRBV28; j_gene: TRBJ2-5; CDR3aa: ASSFSGASQETQY
d_gene: TRBD1; v_gene: TRBV2; j_gene: TRBJ1-6; CDR3aa: ASSSTWTGDNSPLH